A selection of T cell receptor beta chains follows, all from one sample in a study of cytomegalovirus exposure and HLA in healthy donors. Only in-frame clones appear in the TCRdb table, and some are missing; sequencing was by immunoSEQ multiplex PCR. The sample records about 60,000 clones, about 71% being singletons. The sample was PBMCs. The receptors shown here come from a woman aged 55-69 years in good health and CMV-seropositive. CDR3s include the opening cysteine and the closing phenylalanine or tryptophan. D genes are given only for firm matches. Some rows mark clone size as missing; the rest say once, few, many or name a class of expanded clone.

v_call	clone_size	cdr3_length	d_call	j_call	cdr3_nt	cdr3_aa
TRBV7-2	medium-sized	13	.	TRBJ2-7	TGTGCCAGCAGCCGTCCCGGGGCCTACGAGCAGTACTTC	CASSRPGAYEQYF
TRBV2	.	15	.	TRBJ1-4	TGTGCCAGCAGTGCACAGGGATCGACTAATGAAAAACTGTTTTTT	CASSAQGSTNEKLFF
TRBV7-2	.	19	TRBD1	TRBJ2-5	TGTGCCAGCAGCTTAGCCATCGGGGGGACAGGGGACATTCAAGAGACCCAGTACTTC	CASSLAIGGTGDIQETQYF
TRBV5-1	.	15	.	TRBJ1-1	TGCGCCAGCAGCTTGGTTACACATATGAACACTGAAGCTTTCTTT	CASSLVTHMNTEAFF
TRBV6-1	.	16	TRBD1	TRBJ1-5	TGTGCCAGCAGTGTATCGCCGACAGGGTCGAATCAGCCCCAGCATTTT	CASSVSPTGSNQPQHF
TRBV7-8	.	17	TRBD1	TRBJ1-4	TGTGCCAGCAGGTCCGGGACAGGGGGCTTTCGCGGTGAAAAACTGTTTTTT	CASRSGTGGFRGEKLFF
TRBV7-2	.	13	.	TRBJ1-1	TGTGCCAGCAGCTTAGGGGGGCCGAGGGAAGCTTCCTTT	CASSLGGPREASF
TRBV4-1	few	16	.	TRBJ2-7	TGCGCCAGCAGCCACCCACAGAAGGCCCTTTCCTACGAGCAGTACTTC	CASSHPQKALSYEQYF
TRBV9	once	14	.	TRBJ1-4	TGTGCCAGCGCGAGGGTAGGAACTAATGAAAAACTGTTTTTT	CASARVGTNEKLFF
TRBV6-5	.	12	.	TRBJ1-1	TGTGCCAGCAATAGGCGCGGTACTGAAGCTTTCTTT	CASNRRGTEAFF
TRBV4-3	.	15	.	TRBJ1-2	TGCGCCAGCAGCCAGCAACTGGGGGCAGGAGAGAGCTACACCTTC	CASSQQLGAGESYTF
TRBV2	.	11	.	TRBJ1-1	TGTGCCAGCAGCATATTAGCTGAAGCTTTCTTT	CASSILAEAFF
TRBV6-1	.	15	.	TRBJ1-1	TGTGCCAGCAGTGACGCCAGGGAAGGAAGGACTGAAGCTTTCTTT	CASSDAREGRTEAFF
TRBV19	.	16	TRBD1	TRBJ1-5	TGTGCCAGTAGTTGGGGAGGACAGGGAGGCAATCAGCCCCAGCATTTT	CASSWGGQGGNQPQHF
TRBV14	.	14	.	TRBJ1-1	TGTGCCAGCAGCCAAGATACAGTGAACACTGAAGCTTTCTTT	CASSQDTVNTEAFF
TRBV28	few	13	.	TRBJ2-2	TGTGCCAGCGGGACACAGAACACCGGGGAGCTGTTTTTT	CASGTQNTGELFF
TRBV7-2	.	12	.	TRBJ2-7	TGTGCCAGCAGTTCAGAACCGGGAGAGCAGTACTTC	CASSSEPGEQYF
TRBV19	.	17	.	TRBJ1-1	TGTGCCAGTAATCGACAGCCCACTTGGGGGGTCAACACTGAAGCTTTCTTT	CASNRQPTWGVNTEAFF
TRBV19	.	13	.	TRBJ1-6	TGTGCCAGTAGTATGAGCCACAATTCACCCCTCCACTTT	CASSMSHNSPLHF
TRBV7-3	medium-sized	14	.	TRBJ1-1	TGTGCCAGCAGCTTACATCAGGGGAACACTGAAGCTTTCTTT	CASSLHQGNTEAFF
TRBV7-8	.	14	.	TRBJ2-7	TGTGCCAGCAGCCCAGGCGGGGCGGGCTACGAGCAGTACTTC	CASSPGGAGYEQYF
TRBV6-5	.	12	.	TRBJ2-3	TGTGCCAGCAGGTCCCAGGGAGATACGCAGTATTTT	CASRSQGDTQYF
TRBV27	.	16	.	TRBJ1-4	TGTGCCAGCAGTTCGGGTCTGCCAGGGGAGAATGAAAAACTGTTTTTT	CASSSGLPGENEKLFF
TRBV15	.	18	.	TRBJ1-5	TGTGCCACCAGCAGAGATCCTGAAAAGGAGGGAGGCAATCAGCCCCAGCATTTT	CATSRDPEKEGGNQPQHF
TRBV5-1	few	16	.	TRBJ2-3	TGCGCCAGCAGCTTGTCGGCGGGAACTAGCACAGATACGCAGTATTTT	CASSLSAGTSTDTQYF
TRBV29-1	.	13	TRBD2	TRBJ2-1	TGCTCCGGGGCCCGGGGGGGCTACAATGAGCAGTTCTTC	CSGARGGYNEQFF
TRBV4-3	.	15	TRBD2	TRBJ2-1	TGCGCCAGCAGCCAAGAGCGACTAGCGGGGGGAGAGCAGTTCTTC	CASSQERLAGGEQFF
TRBV18	.	15	TRBD2	TRBJ2-1	TGTGCCAGCTCACCGACCCTAGCGGGGTACAATGAGCAGTTCTTC	CASSPTLAGYNEQFF
TRBV5-1	.	15	.	TRBJ1-4	TGCGCCAGCAGCCGATCACAGGGCGGTAATGAAAAACTGTTTTTT	CASSRSQGGNEKLFF
TRBV9	.	14	.	TRBJ2-7	TGTGCCAGCAGCGTGAGCGCGACCCCTTACGAGCAGTACTTC	CASSVSATPYEQYF
TRBV7-2	.	16	TRBD1	TRBJ1-2	TGTGCCAGCAGCCCCGGGGGGACAGGGGCAAACTATGGCTACACCTTC	CASSPGGTGANYGYTF
TRBV2	.	12	TRBD2	TRBJ2-7	TGTGCCAGCGGGGGGGATTCCTACGAGCAGTACTTC	CASGGDSYEQYF
TRBV11-2	.	13	.	TRBJ1-2	TGTGCCAGCAGCTCGCGGACTCTGGGTGGCTACACCTTC	CASSSRTLGGYTF
TRBV2	.	15	TRBD1	TRBJ1-5	TGTGCCAGCAGTGAAGGGACAGGGAGTAATCAGCCCCAGCATTTT	CASSEGTGSNQPQHF
TRBV5-1	.	15	TRBD2	TRBJ2-3	TGCGCCAGCAGCCCTAGCGGTGCTGGCACAGATACGCAGTATTTT	CASSPSGAGTDTQYF
TRBV19	.	14	TRBD1	TRBJ1-1	TGTGCCAGTATGAAAGAGGGGGCTGGCACTGAAGCTTTCTTT	CASMKEGAGTEAFF
TRBV7-3	.	15	TRBD1	TRBJ1-2	TGTGCCAGCAGCCCAGGGGGCAGGGGGGACTATGGCTACACCTTC	CASSPGGRGDYGYTF
TRBV7-3	.	15	.	TRBJ2-1	TGTGCCAGCAGCTTCGACATAAGCTCCTACAATGAGCAGTTCTTC	CASSFDISSYNEQFF
TRBV27	.	13	.	TRBJ2-1	TGTGCCAGCAGTCTCGACAGCTACAATGAGCAGTTCTTC	CASSLDSYNEQFF
TRBV5-1	few	16	.	TRBJ2-5	TGCGCCAGCAGCTTGGAGGCTGGGGCAGGGCGAGAGACCCAGTACTTC	CASSLEAGAGRETQYF
TRBV6-6	.	12	.	TRBJ1-6	TGTGCCAGCATGGCAGGGAATTCACCCCTCCACTTT	CASMAGNSPLHF
TRBV5-5	.	16	TRBD1	TRBJ1-2	TGTGCCAGCAGCTTGGAGGGACAGGGAAAGGTCTATGGCTACACCTTC	CASSLEGQGKVYGYTF
TRBV18	.	15	.	TRBJ2-5	TGTGCCAGCTCACCCCGACAGGGGAGGGAGGAGACCCAGTACTTC	CASSPRQGREETQYF
TRBV7-9	.	15	TRBD1	TRBJ2-2	TGTGCCAGCAGCATAGGACAGGGAGGCACCGGGGAGCTGTTTTTT	CASSIGQGGTGELFF
TRBV5-6	.	14	.	TRBJ2-1	TGTGCCAGCATTGGGTCCCCGGCGGACAATGAGCAGTTCTTC	CASIGSPADNEQFF
TRBV6-1	.	13	TRBD1	TRBJ1-4	TGTGCAACTCGGGGACAGGGAGGGGAAAAACTGTTTTTT	CATRGQGGEKLFF
TRBV27	.	16	.	TRBJ1-5	TGTGCCAGCAGCCAAGGCGGGAGGTATAGCAATCAGCCCCAGCATTTT	CASSQGGRYSNQPQHF
TRBV7-6	.	18	TRBD1	TRBJ1-6	TGTGCCAGCAGCGAACTACCGGGACAGGGGGCGAGTAATTCACCCCTCCACTTT	CASSELPGQGASNSPLHF
TRBV29-1	.	13	.	TRBJ2-1	TGCAGCGTCACGCTAGGTCCCTACAATGAGCAGTTCTTC	CSVTLGPYNEQFF
TRBV5-6	few	16	TRBD2	TRBJ2-1	TGTGCCAGCAGCCACTGGACTAGCCGGGAGGTCAATGAGCAGTTCTTC	CASSHWTSREVNEQFF
TRBV19	.	13	.	TRBJ1-1	TGTGCCAGTAGTCCGACAGGGAACACTGAAGCTTTCTTT	CASSPTGNTEAFF
TRBV29-1	once	19	TRBD2	TRBJ2-7	TGCAGCGTTGAAGTAGTCGGACTAGCGGGGGGGCCGAGCTCCTACGAGCAGTACTTC	CSVEVVGLAGGPSSYEQYF
TRBV18	.	14	.	TRBJ2-5	TGTGCCAGCTCCGGATATGGGGCACAAGAGACCCAGTACTTC	CASSGYGAQETQYF
TRBV20-1	.	10	.	TRBJ1-2	TGCTCGGGCGGGGAGTATGGCTACACCTTC	CSGGEYGYTF
TRBV18	once	13	TRBD1	TRBJ1-1	TGTGCCAGCTCGGGAACAGGGGACACTGAAGCTTTCTTT	CASSGTGDTEAFF
TRBV30	.	13	.	TRBJ2-7	TGTGCCTGGAGTGTACGGAATCGGGACGAGCAGTACTTC	CAWSVRNRDEQYF